This T cell receptor (beta chain) was sequenced in a study of circulating CD8 cells and anti-PD-1 response in melanoma. About the study: Every 2 weeks, patients got 3 mg/kg nivolumab intravenously. Study-wide findings and caveats: Subset repertoires were largely private at M1, with under 8% shared. TIGIT repertoires were least diverse, DNEG repertoires most diverse.

Each library started from about 15 ng of total RNA using the QIAseq Immune Repertoire TCR panel. From the reads, TCRdb called clonotypes with MiXCR, one entry per CDR3 protein. This table has about 720 distinct CDR3 sequences, about 6% appearing once. The germline V gene has CDR1 MNHEY and CDR2 SMNVEV (reference sequence). Trimming left V 6 bases short and J 3 bases short, with 14 bases between. The CDR3 sequence is 14 residues long. Sorting of live CD3+CD8+TCRalphabeta+ cells by PD-1 and/or TIGIT gave four subsets. This clonotype is labeled as large. Its specificity is not known. The input for sequencing was CD8+ T cells from PBMCs, taken at baseline or after one month of anti-PD-1 therapy (not recorded which). The chain carries TRBV27 and TRBJ1-2; the D gene is possibly TRBD1 (5 bases). This sequence was found in a human donor with melanoma. The CDR3 spells CASSPGRGDYGYTF. CDR3 bases: TGTGCCAGCAGCCCAGGGAGGGGAGACTATGGCTACACCTTC.